This is a list of T cell receptor beta chains from one sample in a study of Graves' ophthalmopathy and Graves' hyperthyroidism. One entry per CDR3 protein results from TCRdb running MiXCR on the multiplex PCR reads. Here the sample spans about 170,000 distinct CDR3 sequences, less than 45% being singletons. The material sequenced was peripheral blood. The origin of the receptors is a woman in her thirties or forties with Graves' ophthalmopathy. The CDR3 runs from the conserved cysteine through the conserved F or W. A D gene is named only where the DNA matches it firmly. Clone sizes are given selectively: once, few, many, or a class where the clone is expanded.

clone_size: many; d_call: TRBD1; v_call: TRBV9; j_call: TRBJ1-1; cdr3_aa: CASSVATGVMNTEAFF; cdr3_nt: TGTGCCAGCAGCGTAGCTACAGGGGTAATGAACACTGAAGCTTTCTTT
clone_size: many; d_call: .; v_call: TRBV28; j_call: TRBJ1-2; cdr3_aa: CASSRIPNYGYTF; cdr3_nt: TGTGCCAGCAGCCGGATTCCTAACTATGGCTACACCTTC
clone_size: many; d_call: .; v_call: TRBV4-2; j_call: TRBJ1-5; cdr3_aa: CASSQDRGGQPQHF; cdr3_nt: TGTGCCAGCAGCCAAGACAGGGGAGGTCAGCCCCAGCATTTT
clone_size: many; d_call: TRBD1; v_call: TRBV28; j_call: TRBJ2-2; cdr3_aa: CASIGQGPSGELFF; cdr3_nt: TGTGCCAGCATTGGACAGGGACCCTCCGGGGAGCTGTTTTTT
clone_size: many; d_call: .; v_call: TRBV3-1; j_call: TRBJ1-1; cdr3_aa: CASSQDQGGYTEAFF; cdr3_nt: TGTGCCAGCAGCCAAGATCAAGGGGGATACACTGAAGCTTTCTTT
clone_size: .; d_call: TRBD1; v_call: TRBV29-1; j_call: TRBJ1-2; cdr3_aa: CSVVGDRGGYTF; cdr3_nt: TGCAGCGTTGTGGGGGACAGGGGTGGCTACACCTTC
clone_size: .; d_call: TRBD1; v_call: TRBV27; j_call: TRBJ1-5; cdr3_aa: CASSRAGGISNQPQHF; cdr3_nt: TGTGCCAGCAGTCGGGCAGGGGGTATTAGCAATCAGCCCCAGCATTTT
clone_size: many; d_call: TRBD1; v_call: TRBV10-2; j_call: TRBJ1-2; cdr3_aa: CASRLAAGTGAAGYTF; cdr3_nt: TGCGCCAGCAGACTCGCCGCCGGGACAGGGGCTGCTGGCTACACCTTC
clone_size: many; d_call: .; v_call: TRBV6-5; j_call: TRBJ2-7; cdr3_aa: CASSRDKTYEQYF; cdr3_nt: TGTGCCAGCAGCCGGGACAAGACCTACGAGCAGTACTTC
clone_size: many; d_call: TRBD2; v_call: TRBV12-5; j_call: TRBJ2-7; cdr3_aa: CASGPGLAGAYEQYF; cdr3_nt: TGTGCTAGTGGCCCCGGACTAGCGGGGGCCTACGAGCAGTACTTC
clone_size: many; d_call: .; v_call: TRBV9; j_call: TRBJ1-1; cdr3_aa: CASSTKKTGDTEAFF; cdr3_nt: TGTGCCAGCAGCACTAAGAAGACAGGTGACACTGAAGCTTTCTTT
clone_size: many; d_call: .; v_call: TRBV6-2/TRBV6-3; j_call: TRBJ1-1; cdr3_aa: CASRWGDTEAFF; cdr3_nt: TGTGCCAGCAGATGGGGTGACACTGAAGCTTTCTTT
clone_size: many; d_call: .; v_call: TRBV12-3/TRBV12-4; j_call: TRBJ1-2; cdr3_aa: CASSLGPGAYGYTF; cdr3_nt: TGTGCCAGCAGTTTAGGTCCAGGGGCCTATGGCTACACCTTC
clone_size: many; d_call: .; v_call: TRBV11-2; j_call: TRBJ2-3; cdr3_aa: CASSLVTDTQYF; cdr3_nt: TGTGCCAGCAGCTTAGTCACAGATACGCAGTATTTT
clone_size: many; d_call: .; v_call: TRBV6-5; j_call: TRBJ2-5; cdr3_aa: CASSYGRGETQYF; cdr3_nt: TGTGCCAGCAGTTACGGGCGGGGAGAGACCCAGTACTTC
clone_size: many; d_call: TRBD1; v_call: TRBV19; j_call: TRBJ1-1; cdr3_aa: CASSRDRDTEAFF; cdr3_nt: TGTGCCAGTAGCAGGGACAGGGACACTGAAGCTTTCTTT
clone_size: many; d_call: .; v_call: TRBV29-1; j_call: TRBJ1-5; cdr3_aa: CSVAGGDNNQPQHF; cdr3_nt: TGCAGCGTTGCTGGAGGGGACAATAATCAGCCCCAGCATTTT
clone_size: few; d_call: .; v_call: TRBV25-1; j_call: TRBJ1-1; cdr3_aa: CASSMGTNTEAFF; cdr3_nt: TGTGCCAGCAGTATGGGGACAAACACTGAAGCTTTCTTT
clone_size: .; d_call: .; v_call: TRBV6-1; j_call: TRBJ1-1; cdr3_aa: CASSEAREGEAFF; cdr3_nt: TGTGCCAGCAGTGAAGCGCGGGAGGGTGAAGCTTTCTTT
clone_size: .; d_call: .; v_call: TRBV28; j_call: TRBJ2-4; cdr3_aa: CASSFRSSDIQYF; cdr3_nt: TGTGCCAGCAGTTTCAGGTCGTCGGACATTCAGTACTTC
clone_size: many; d_call: .; v_call: TRBV6-4; j_call: TRBJ1-2; cdr3_aa: CASSDSKGRGYTF; cdr3_nt: TGTGCCAGCAGTGACTCGAAGGGACGTGGCTACACCTTC
clone_size: .; d_call: TRBD1; v_call: TRBV6-1; j_call: TRBJ1-6; cdr3_aa: CASRRPGQKFNSPLHF; cdr3_nt: TGTGCCAGCAGGCGTCCGGGACAGAAATTTAATTCACCCCTCCACTTT
clone_size: many; d_call: .; v_call: TRBV6-1; j_call: TRBJ1-2; cdr3_aa: CASSERDNYGYTF; cdr3_nt: TGTGCCAGCAGTGAACGGGACAACTATGGCTACACCTTC
clone_size: .; d_call: .; v_call: TRBV6-1; j_call: TRBJ1-1; cdr3_aa: CASRRQLEAFF; cdr3_nt: TGTGCCAGCAGGAGACAGCTTGAAGCTTTCTTT
clone_size: .; d_call: .; v_call: TRBV7-2; j_call: TRBJ1-2; cdr3_aa: CASSTAQKLIYGYTF; cdr3_nt: TGTGCCAGCAGTACAGCCCAGAAGCTAATTTATGGCTACACCTTC
clone_size: many; d_call: TRBD2; v_call: TRBV20-1; j_call: TRBJ2-7; cdr3_aa: CSARVVAGDYEQYF; cdr3_nt: TGCAGTGCTAGGGTAGTAGCGGGGGACTACGAGCAGTACTTC
clone_size: many; d_call: TRBD1; v_call: TRBV6-2/TRBV6-3; j_call: TRBJ1-2; cdr3_aa: CASSYFLGQGAARHF; cdr3_nt: TGTGCCAGCAGTTACTTTCTTGGACAGGGGGCAGCTCGACACTTC
clone_size: many; d_call: .; v_call: TRBV7-2; j_call: TRBJ2-2; cdr3_aa: CASSFNQGITGELFF; cdr3_nt: TGTGCCAGCAGCTTTAACCAGGGGATTACCGGGGAGCTGTTTTTT
clone_size: .; d_call: .; v_call: TRBV20-1; j_call: TRBJ2-1; cdr3_aa: CSARGLVSEQFF; cdr3_nt: TGCAGTGCTAGAGGCCTAGTCAGTGAGCAGTTCTTC
clone_size: many; d_call: .; v_call: TRBV12-3/TRBV12-4; j_call: TRBJ1-5; cdr3_aa: CASSFRGSNQPQHF; cdr3_nt: TGTGCCAGCAGTTTCCGGGGAAGCAATCAGCCCCAGCATTTT
clone_size: .; d_call: .; v_call: TRBV28; j_call: TRBJ1-1; cdr3_aa: CASSFYVGGNTEAFF; cdr3_nt: TGTGCCAGCAGTTTTTATGTAGGGGGGAACACTGAAGCTTTCTTT
clone_size: .; d_call: .; v_call: TRBV6-1; j_call: TRBJ2-5; cdr3_aa: CASSVRGFQETQYF; cdr3_nt: TGTGCCAGCAGCGTCAGGGGTTTCCAAGAGACCCAGTACTTC
clone_size: .; d_call: .; v_call: TRBV11-2; j_call: TRBJ1-1; cdr3_aa: CASSLVKGRGNTEAFF; cdr3_nt: TGTGCCAGCAGCTTAGTTAAAGGGAGGGGGAACACTGAAGCTTTCTTT
clone_size: few; d_call: .; v_call: TRBV28; j_call: TRBJ1-3; cdr3_aa: CASSLMETGNTIYF; cdr3_nt: TGTGCCAGCAGTTTAATGGAAACTGGAAACACCATATATTTT
clone_size: many; d_call: .; v_call: TRBV2; j_call: TRBJ2-2; cdr3_aa: CASRAVQGGTGELFF; cdr3_nt: TGTGCCAGCAGGGCTGTACAGGGAGGCACCGGGGAGCTGTTTTTT
clone_size: many; d_call: .; v_call: TRBV6-5; j_call: TRBJ2-5; cdr3_aa: CASSYSQHYQETQYF; cdr3_nt: TGTGCCAGCAGTTACTCGCAGCATTACCAAGAGACCCAGTACTTC
clone_size: many; d_call: TRBD1; v_call: TRBV2; j_call: TRBJ2-5; cdr3_aa: CASRTGMETQYF; cdr3_nt: TGTGCCAGCAGGACAGGGATGGAGACCCAGTACTTC
clone_size: many; d_call: .; v_call: TRBV7-9; j_call: TRBJ2-5; cdr3_aa: CASSPWGETQYF; cdr3_nt: TGTGCCAGCAGCCCGTGGGGGGAGACCCAGTACTTC
clone_size: .; d_call: TRBD1; v_call: TRBV6-5; j_call: TRBJ1-1; cdr3_aa: CASSYSQGARMNTEAFF; cdr3_nt: TGTGCCAGCAGTTACAGTCAGGGGGCGAGGATGAACACTGAAGCTTTCTTT
clone_size: many; d_call: TRBD1; v_call: TRBV6-5; j_call: TRBJ1-6; cdr3_aa: CASSYSVGTANNSPLHF; cdr3_nt: TGTGCCAGCAGTTACTCGGTCGGGACAGCAAATAATTCACCCCTCCACTTT
clone_size: .; d_call: .; v_call: TRBV6-2/TRBV6-3; j_call: TRBJ2-7; cdr3_aa: CASSSDRNTYEQYF; cdr3_nt: TGTGCCAGCAGCTCGGACCGAAACACCTACGAGCAGTACTTC
clone_size: many; d_call: .; v_call: TRBV30; j_call: TRBJ2-6; cdr3_aa: CAWSVGGNSGANVLTF; cdr3_nt: TGTGCCTGGAGTGTTGGAGGGAACTCTGGGGCCAACGTCCTGACTTTC
clone_size: many; d_call: .; v_call: TRBV28; j_call: TRBJ1-1; cdr3_aa: CASSFPNTEAFF; cdr3_nt: TGTGCCAGCAGCTTCCCGAACACTGAAGCTTTCTTT
clone_size: .; d_call: .; v_call: TRBV7-2; j_call: TRBJ1-2; cdr3_aa: CASSFWRGYGYTF; cdr3_nt: TGTGCCAGCAGCTTCTGGAGGGGGTATGGCTACACCTTC
clone_size: many; d_call: TRBD1; v_call: TRBV12-3/TRBV12-4; j_call: TRBJ1-5; cdr3_aa: CASGTGNQPQHF; cdr3_nt: TGTGCCAGCGGGACAGGGAATCAGCCCCAGCATTTT
clone_size: many; d_call: TRBD1; v_call: TRBV6-1; j_call: TRBJ2-3; cdr3_aa: CASRIPGQGQDTQYF; cdr3_nt: TGTGCCAGCAGGATCCCGGGACAGGGACAAGATACGCAGTATTTT
clone_size: many; d_call: .; v_call: TRBV6-1; j_call: TRBJ2-7; cdr3_aa: CASSLENQREYF; cdr3_nt: TGTGCCAGCAGTCTTGAGAATCAACGGGAGTACTTC
clone_size: many; d_call: .; v_call: TRBV7-6; j_call: TRBJ1-5; cdr3_aa: CASSLALGVNQPQHF; cdr3_nt: TGTGCCAGCAGCTTAGCTTTGGGAGTCAATCAGCCCCAGCATTTT
clone_size: .; d_call: .; v_call: TRBV29-1; j_call: TRBJ2-5; cdr3_aa: CSGGELVETQYF; cdr3_nt: TGCAGCGGCGGGGAGTTAGTAGAGACCCAGTACTTC
clone_size: .; d_call: .; v_call: TRBV12-3/TRBV12-4; j_call: TRBJ1-6; cdr3_aa: CASLLGGLVSPLHF; cdr3_nt: TGTGCCAGCTTACTCGGAGGGCTAGTTTCACCCCTCCACTTT
clone_size: .; d_call: TRBD2; v_call: TRBV27; j_call: TRBJ2-3; cdr3_aa: CASIRTSGSTDTQYF; cdr3_nt: TGTGCCAGCATAAGGACTAGCGGGAGCACAGATACGCAGTATTTT
clone_size: many; d_call: .; v_call: TRBV27; j_call: TRBJ1-2; cdr3_aa: CASSPRQGWGGYTF; cdr3_nt: TGTGCCAGCAGTCCCAGGCAGGGCTGGGGTGGCTACACCTTC